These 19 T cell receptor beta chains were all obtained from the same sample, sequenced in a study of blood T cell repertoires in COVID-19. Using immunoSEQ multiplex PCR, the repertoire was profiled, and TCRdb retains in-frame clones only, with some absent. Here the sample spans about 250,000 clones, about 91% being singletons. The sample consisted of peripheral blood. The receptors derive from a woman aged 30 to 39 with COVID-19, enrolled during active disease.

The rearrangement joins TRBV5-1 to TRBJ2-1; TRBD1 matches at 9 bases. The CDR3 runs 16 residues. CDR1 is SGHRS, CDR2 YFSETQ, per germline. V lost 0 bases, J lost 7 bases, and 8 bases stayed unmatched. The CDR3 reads CASSLGGGTGYNEQFF. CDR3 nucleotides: TGCGCCAGCAGCTTGGGGGGAGGGACAGGGTATAATGAGCAGTTCTTC.

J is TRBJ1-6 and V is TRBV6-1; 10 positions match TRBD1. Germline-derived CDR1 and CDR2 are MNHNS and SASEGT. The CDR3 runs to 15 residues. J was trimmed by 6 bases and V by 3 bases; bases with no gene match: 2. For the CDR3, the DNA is TGTGCCAGCAGTGACCGGGACAGGGGTAATTCACCCCTCCACTTT. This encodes CASSDRDRGNSPLHF.

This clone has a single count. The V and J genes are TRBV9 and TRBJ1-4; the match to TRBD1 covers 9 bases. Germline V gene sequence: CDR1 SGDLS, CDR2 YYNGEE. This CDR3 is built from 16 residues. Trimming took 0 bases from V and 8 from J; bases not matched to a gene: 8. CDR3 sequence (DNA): TGTGCCAGCAGCGTAGGGGGACAGGGAGGCCCCGAAAAACTGTTTTTT. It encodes CASSVGGQGGPEKLFF.

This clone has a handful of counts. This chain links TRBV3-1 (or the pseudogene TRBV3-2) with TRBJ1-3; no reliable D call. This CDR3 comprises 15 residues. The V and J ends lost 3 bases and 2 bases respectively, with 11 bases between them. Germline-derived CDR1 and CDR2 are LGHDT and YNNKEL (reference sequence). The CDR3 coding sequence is TGTGCCAGCAGCCATTCTCAGATCGCTGGAAACACCATATATTTT. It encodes CASSHSQIAGNTIYF.

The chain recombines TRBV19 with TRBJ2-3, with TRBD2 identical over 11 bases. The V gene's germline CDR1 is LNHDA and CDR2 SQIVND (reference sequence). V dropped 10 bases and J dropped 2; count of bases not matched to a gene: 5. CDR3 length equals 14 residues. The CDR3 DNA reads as TGTGCCACCACGACTAGCGGGGCCACAGATACGCAGTATTTT. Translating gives CATTTSGATDTQYF.

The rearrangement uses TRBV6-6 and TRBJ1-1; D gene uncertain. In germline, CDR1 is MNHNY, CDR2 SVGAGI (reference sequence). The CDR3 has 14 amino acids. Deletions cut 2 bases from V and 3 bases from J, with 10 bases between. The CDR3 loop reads CASSYQLADTEAFF. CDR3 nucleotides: TGTGCCAGCAGTTACCAGCTGGCGGACACTGAAGCTTTCTTT.

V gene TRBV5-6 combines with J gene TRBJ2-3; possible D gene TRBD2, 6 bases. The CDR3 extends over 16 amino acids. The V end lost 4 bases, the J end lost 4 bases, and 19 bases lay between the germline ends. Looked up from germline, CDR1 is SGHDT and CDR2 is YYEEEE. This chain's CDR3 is CASSRAGTQVADTQYF. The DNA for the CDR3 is TGTGCCAGCAGCCGAGCCGGGACTCAAGTCGCAGATACGCAGTATTTT.

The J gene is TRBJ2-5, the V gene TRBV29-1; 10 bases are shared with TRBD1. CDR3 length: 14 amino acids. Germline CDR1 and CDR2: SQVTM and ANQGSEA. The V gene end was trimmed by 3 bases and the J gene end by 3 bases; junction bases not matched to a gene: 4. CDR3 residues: CSVDLTGGKETQYF. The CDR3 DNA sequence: TGCAGCGTTGACCTGACAGGGGGCAAAGAGACCCAGTACTTC.

The CDR3 region has the DNA TGTGCCAGCAGACAGGGTAATGGGGCCAACGTCCTGACTTTC. Its protein is CASRQGNGANVLTF. This rearrangement joins TRBV6-5 to TRBJ2-6; perhaps TRBD1 as D (6 bases). The ends were cut back, 6 bases at V and 3 bases at J, with 9 bases in the middle. CDR1 MNHEY and CDR2 SVGAGI come from the germline V gene. The CDR3 length is 14 residues.

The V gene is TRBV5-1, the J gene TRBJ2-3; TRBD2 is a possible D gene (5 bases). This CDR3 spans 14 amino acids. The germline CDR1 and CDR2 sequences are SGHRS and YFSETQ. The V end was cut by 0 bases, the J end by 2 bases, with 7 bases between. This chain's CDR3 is CASSLGGDTDTQYF. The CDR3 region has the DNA TGCGCCAGCAGCTTGGGGGGAGACACAGATACGCAGTATTTT.

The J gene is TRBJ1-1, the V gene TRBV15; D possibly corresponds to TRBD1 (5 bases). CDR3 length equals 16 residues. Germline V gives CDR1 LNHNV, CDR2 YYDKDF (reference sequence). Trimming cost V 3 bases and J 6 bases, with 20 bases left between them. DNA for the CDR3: TGTGCCACCAGCAGCCCTAAACGGGGGGTAGGGGCTGAAGCTTTCTTT. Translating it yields CATSSPKRGVGAEAFF.

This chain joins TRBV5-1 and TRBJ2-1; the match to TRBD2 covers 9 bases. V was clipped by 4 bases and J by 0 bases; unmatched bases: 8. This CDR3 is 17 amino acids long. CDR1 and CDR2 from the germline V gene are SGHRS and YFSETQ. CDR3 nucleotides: TGCGCCAGCAGCAAGGGGACTAGCTTTTTCTCCTACAATGAGCAGTTCTTC. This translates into CASSKGTSFFSYNEQFF.

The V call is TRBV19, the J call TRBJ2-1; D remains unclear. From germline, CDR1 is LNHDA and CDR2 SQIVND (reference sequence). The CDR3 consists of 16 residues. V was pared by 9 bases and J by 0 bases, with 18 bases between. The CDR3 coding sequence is TGTGCCAGCTCGCCCCTGAGCTCCAACTCCTACAATGAGCAGTTCTTC. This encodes CASSPLSSNSYNEQFF.

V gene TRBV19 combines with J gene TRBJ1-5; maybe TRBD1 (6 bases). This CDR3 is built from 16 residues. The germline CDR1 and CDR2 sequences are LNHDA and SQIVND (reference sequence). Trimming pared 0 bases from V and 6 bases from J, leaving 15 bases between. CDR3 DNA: TGTGCCAGTAGTATAGAGCGGGTGGCAGGGGTTCAGCCCCAGCATTTT. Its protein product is CASSIERVAGVQPQHF.

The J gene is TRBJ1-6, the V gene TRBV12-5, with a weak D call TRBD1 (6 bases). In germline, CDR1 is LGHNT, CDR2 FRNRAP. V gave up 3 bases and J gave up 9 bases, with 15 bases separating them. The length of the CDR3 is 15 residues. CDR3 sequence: CASGLGGGRTSPLHF. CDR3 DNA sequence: TGTGCTAGTGGTTTAGGGGGAGGGCGGACTTCACCCCTCCACTTT.

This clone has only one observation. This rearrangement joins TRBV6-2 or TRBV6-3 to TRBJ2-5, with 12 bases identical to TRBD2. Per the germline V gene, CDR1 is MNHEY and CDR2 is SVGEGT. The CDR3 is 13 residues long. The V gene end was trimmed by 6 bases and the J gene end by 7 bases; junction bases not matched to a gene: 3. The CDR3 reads CASSPGLAGTQYF. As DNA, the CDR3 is TGTGCCAGCAGCCCGGGACTAGCGGGGACCCAGTACTTC.

Here the CDR3 reads CASSYRSPPADSPLHF. The DNA of the CDR3 is TGTGCCAGCAGTTACCGGTCCCCCCCGGCGGATTCACCCCTCCACTTT. This chain joins TRBV6-5 and TRBJ1-6, with D unclear. The germline V gene encodes CDR1 MNHEY and CDR2 SVGAGI. The CDR3 consists of 16 residues. Between the trimmed V and J ends, which lost 2 bases and 8 bases, there was a span of 16 bases.

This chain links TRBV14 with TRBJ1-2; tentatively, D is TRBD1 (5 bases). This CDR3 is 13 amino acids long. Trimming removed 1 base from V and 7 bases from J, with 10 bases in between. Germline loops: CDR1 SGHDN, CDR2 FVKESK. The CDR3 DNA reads TGTGCCAGCAGCCAAGGCGGGGGACGTGGCTACACCTTC. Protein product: CASSQGGGRGYTF. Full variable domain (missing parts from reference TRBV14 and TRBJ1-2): EAGVTQFPSHSVIEKGQTVTLRCDPISGHDNLYWYRRVMGKEIKFLLHFVKESKQDESGMPNNRFLAERTGGTYSTLKVQPAELEDSGVYFCASSQGGGRGYTFGSGTRLTVV.

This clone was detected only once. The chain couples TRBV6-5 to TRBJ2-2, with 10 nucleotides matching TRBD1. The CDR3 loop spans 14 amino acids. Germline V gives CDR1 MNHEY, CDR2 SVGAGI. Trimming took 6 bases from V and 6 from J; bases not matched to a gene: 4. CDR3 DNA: TGTGCCAGCAGACTTGGACAGGGGGCCGGGGAGCTGTTTTTT. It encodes CASRLGQGAGELFF.